A single sample gave rise to the 9 T cell receptor beta chains below, sequenced in a study of T-cell memory formation after mild COVID-19. TCRdb used MiXCR to reprocess the 5' RACE reads, holding one entry per CDR3 protein. The sample lists roughly 240,000 distinct CDR3 sequences; approximately 15% were seen once. Material for sequencing was PBMCs or a T cell subset sorted from them (not recorded which). The receptor set was obtained from an adult woman who had mild COVID-19 (a few samples of this study predate the infection). Cell type and time point are not known.

This rearrangement joins TRBV7-9 to TRBJ2-3; tentatively, D is TRBD1 or TRBD2 (5 bases each). The V gene lost 0 bases and the J gene lost 10 bases, with 11 bases spanning the gap. CDR1 and CDR2 from the germline V gene are SEHNR and FQNEAQ (reference sequence). The CDR3 totals 13 residues. This chain's CDR3 is CASSLAGDQAQYF. Written as DNA, the CDR3 is TGTGCCAGCAGCTTAGCGGGGGATCAGGCGCAGTATTTT.

The V and J genes are TRBV7-9 and TRBJ2-1, with TRBD2 matching 10 bases. Unmatched junction bases numbered 7, after V lost 11 bases and J lost 3 bases. The length of the CDR3 is 14 residues. The germline V gene has CDR1 SEHNR and CDR2 FQNEAQ (reference sequence). The chain's CDR3 is CADGTSGIYNEQFF. The CDR3 coding sequence is TGTGCCGATGGAACTAGCGGGATCTACAATGAGCAGTTCTTC. Variable domain in full (rest from reference TRBV7-9 and TRBJ2-1): DTGVSQNPRHKITKRGQNVTFRCDPISEHNRLYWYRQTLGQGPEFLTYFQNEAQLEKSRLLSDRFSAERPKGSFSTLEIQRTEQGDSAMYLCADGTSGIYNEQFFGPGTRLTVL.

This clonotype was detected only a few times. The V and J genes are TRBV11-1 and TRBJ2-1; TRBD2 matches at 10 bases. V gave up 3 bases and J gave up 5 bases; unmatched junction bases: 4. The germline V gene has CDR1 SGHAT and CDR2 FQDESV (reference sequence). The CDR3 has 15 amino acids. The CDR3 coding sequence is TGTGCCAGCAGCTTTCGGCTAGCGGGAGACAATGAGCAGTTCTTC. Translation gives CASSFRLAGDNEQFF.

This clonotype was recorded once. The genes are TRBV6-5 and TRBJ2-1; D may be TRBD1 (6 bases). Per germline, CDR1 MNHEY and CDR2 SVGAGI. The CDR3 is 18 amino acids. V lost 0 bases to trimming and J lost 3 bases, with 18 bases between them. CDR3 amino acids: CASSYSGAGAGVYNEQFF. In DNA form, the CDR3 reads TGTGCCAGCAGTTACTCAGGGGCTGGGGCAGGGGTCTACAATGAGCAGTTCTTC.

This clonotype was counted a few times. This rearrangement joins TRBV7-6 to TRBJ2-5, with TRBD2 matching over 8 bases. V was clipped by 2 bases and J by 4 bases; unmatched bases: 9. CDR1 and CDR2 from the germline V gene are SGHVS and FNYEAQ. The CDR3 covers 16 residues. CDR3 sequence: CASSLMTSEVGETQYF. The CDR3 DNA reads TGTGCCAGCAGCTTAATGACTAGCGAGGTTGGAGAGACCCAGTACTTC.

This rearrangement joins TRBV6-6 to TRBJ2-2, with TRBD2 matching over 9 bases. The CDR3 sequence is 16 residues long. Germline V gives CDR1 MNHNY, CDR2 SVGAGI (reference sequence). Losses at the gene ends were 0 bases for V and 1 base for J; bases not matched to a gene: 0. The CDR3 region has the DNA TGTGCCAGCAGTTACTCGACTAGCGGGAACACCGGGGAGCTGTTTTTT. Protein product: CASSYSTSGNTGELFF.

This clonotype was seen a few times. The V and J genes are TRBV24-1 and TRBJ2-3; D is unresolved. CDR1 KGHDR and CDR2 SFDVKD come from the germline V gene. The ends were cut back, 3 bases at V and 6 bases at J, with 12 bases in the middle. The length of the CDR3 is 14 residues. CDR3 DNA sequence: TGTGCCACCAGTGATCGGGCCCCCGCCGATACGCAGTATTTT. Its translation is CATSDRAPADTQYF.

The genes are TRBV2 and TRBJ2-1; D unresolved. Trimming pared 1 base from V and 4 bases from J, leaving 14 bases between. CDR3 length: 16 amino acids. Germline CDR1 is SNHLY and CDR2 is FYNNEI. CDR3 amino acids: CASSEERIRAYNEQFF. As DNA, the CDR3 is TGTGCCAGCAGTGAAGAGCGAATCCGGGCTTACAATGAGCAGTTCTTC.

This clonotype was recorded only once. The chain has TRBV7-8 and TRBJ2-1; D gene unclear. V lost 6 bases to trimming and J lost 7 bases, with 16 bases between them. The CDR3 extends over 14 amino acids. CDR1 and CDR2 from the germline V gene are SGHVS and FQNEAQ. CDR3 region: CASSSPQTLNEQFF. CDR3 DNA: TGTGCCAGCAGTTCCCCCCAGACTTTGAATGAGCAGTTCTTC.